Listed here are 18 T cell receptor beta chains from one sample, sequenced in a study of T-cell memory formation after mild COVID-19. MiXCR was run by TCRdb on the 5' RACE reads, yielding one entry per CDR3 protein. The sample lists about 420,000 distinct CDR3 sequences, 20% to 30% occurring once. Material: PBMCs or a T cell subset sorted from them (not recorded which). These receptors all come from an adult woman who had mild COVID-19 (a few samples of this study predate the infection). Cell type and time point are not known.

This clonotype was counted a few times. The rearrangement joins TRBV7-9 to TRBJ2-5, with D tentatively TRBD1 (6 bases). Germline V gives CDR1 SEHNR, CDR2 FQNEAQ (reference sequence). The CDR3 has 13 amino acids. V dropped 6 bases and J dropped 5 bases, with 13 bases sitting between them. The CDR3 protein is CASSPDRSETQYF. The DNA of the CDR3 is TGTGCCAGCAGTCCCGACAGGTCTGAGACCCAGTACTTC.

This clonotype was detected only a few times. This chain links TRBV25-1 with TRBJ2-7; 7 bases line up with TRBD1. Germline trimming cut 3 bases from V and 0 bases from J; bases unmatched to any gene: 2. Germline assignment: CDR1 MGHDK and CDR2 SYGVNS. CDR3 length: 14 residues. The CDR3 sequence is CASSDRDSSYEQYF. As DNA, the CDR3 is TGTGCCAGCAGTGACCGGGACAGCTCCTACGAGCAGTACTTC.

This clonotype has a handful of counts. The rearrangement links TRBV5-1 to TRBJ2-3; 12 nucleotides agree with TRBD2. J was trimmed by 1 base and V by 8 bases; bases with no gene match: 2. The CDR3 extends over 14 amino acids. Germline CDR1 is SGHRS and CDR2 is YFSETQ. The CDR3 DNA reads as TGCGCCAGTAGACTAGCGGGGGGCACAGATACGCAGTATTTT. It codes for CASRLAGGTDTQYF.

The chain links TRBV7-9 to TRBJ1-5; D is possibly TRBD1 (5 bases). V was trimmed by 3 bases and J by 0 bases, leaving 6 bases between them. The CDR3 is made up of 14 amino acids. In germline, CDR1 is SEHNR, CDR2 FQNEAQ (reference sequence). CDR3 nucleotide sequence: TGTGCCAGCAGCTTGGGGGTTAGCAATCAGCCCCAGCATTTT. Protein: CASSLGVSNQPQHF.

In its sample, this clonotype was seen a few times. The chain has TRBV29-1 and TRBJ2-2, with 11 bases fitting TRBD1. CDR3 size: 14 residues. Per the germline V gene, CDR1 is SQVTM and CDR2 is ANQGSEA. Trimming at V came to 8 bases and at J to 5 bases, leaving 7 bases not matched to a gene. DNA of the CDR3: TGCAGCACAAGGACAGGGGGCGCGACCGGGGAGCTGTTTTTT. It translates to CSTRTGGATGELFF.

This clonotype was observed a handful of times. CDR3 protein: CASSPKPLTGWAPGTQYF. The CDR3 nucleotides are TGTGCCAGCAGCCCCAAACCCCTGACAGGGTGGGCCCCAGGGACCCAGTACTTC. This rearrangement joins TRBV7-6 to TRBJ2-5; TRBD1 matches at 7 bases. This CDR3 has 18 residues. J was trimmed by 7 bases and V by 5 bases; bases with no gene match: 22. Germline loops: CDR1 SGHVS, CDR2 FNYEAQ.

The chain combines TRBV29-1 with TRBJ1-1, with 10 bases aligning to TRBD1. V shed 7 bases and J 0 bases; nucleotides not matched to a gene: 5. The germline gives CDR1 SQVTM, CDR2 ANQGSEA. This CDR3 spans 14 amino acids. The CDR3 reads CSADDRGLNTEAFF. The CDR3 nucleotides are TGCAGCGCAGATGACAGGGGGCTGAACACTGAAGCTTTCTTT.

This clonotype showed up many times. The chain recombines TRBV7-6 with TRBJ1-1; 10 bases fit TRBD1. CDR1 SGHVS and CDR2 FNYEAQ come from the germline V gene. The CDR3 totals 16 residues. Trimming removed 5 bases from V and 2 bases from J; junction bases left unmatched: 8. This CDR3 is CASSVTGGEVNTEAFF. The CDR3 coding sequence is TGTGCCAGCAGCGTGACAGGGGGCGAAGTCAACACTGAAGCTTTCTTT.

This sequence joins TRBV6-5 and TRBJ2-5, with 9 bases aligning to TRBD2. V lost 6 bases to trimming and J lost 5 bases; unmatched junction nucleotides: 7. Germline values: CDR1 MNHEY, CDR2 SVGAGI. This CDR3 comprises 14 residues. The CDR3 protein is CASRPGLAWETQYF. CDR3 coding DNA: TGTGCCAGCAGACCCGGACTAGCGTGGGAGACCCAGTACTTC.

This clonotype was recorded once. The chain uses TRBV12-3 or TRBV12-4 and TRBJ1-2; D unclear. V was shortened by 5 bases and J by 0 bases, with 7 bases between the two germline ends. This CDR3 is built from 13 residues. The CDR3 sequence: CASSTRANYGYTF. The CDR3 region has the DNA TGTGCCAGCAGTACGAGGGCTAACTATGGCTACACCTTC.

The chain employs TRBV20-1 and TRBJ2-7, with TRBD2 matching 9 bases. CDR1 is DFQATT, CDR2 SNEGSKA, per germline (reference sequence). Trimming cost V 4 bases and J 4 bases; bases outside gene matches: 5. CDR3 length equals 13 residues. DNA for the CDR3: TGCAGTGCTATTTCAGCGGGAGGTTACGAGCAGTACTTC. It is translated as CSAISAGGYEQYF.

V gene TRBV9 combines with J gene TRBJ2-7; 8 bases fit TRBD1. The CDR3 has 15 amino acids. The germline V gene has CDR1 SGDLS and CDR2 YYNGEE. With V trimmed by 0 bases and J by 3 bases, 5 bases remained unmatched. This CDR3 is CASSVGLDRGYEQYF. The DNA for the CDR3 is TGTGCCAGCAGCGTAGGTTTAGACAGGGGCTACGAGCAGTACTTC.

This clonotype was counted between two and nine times. The chain carries TRBV9 and TRBJ2-2, with TRBD2 matching 14 bases. The V and J ends lost 0 bases and 1 base, in that order; junction bases with no gene match: 8. Germline values: CDR1 SGDLS, CDR2 YYNGEE. CDR3 length equals 20 residues. CDR3 sequence (DNA): TGTGCCAGCAGCGTAGCCGGGACTAGCGGGGGACGGTGGAACACCGGGGAGCTGTTTTTT. As protein: CASSVAGTSGGRWNTGELFF.

The chain couples TRBV7-9 to TRBJ2-1; 12 positions match TRBD2. With V trimmed by 5 bases and J by 6 bases, 8 bases remained unmatched. Germline V gene sequence: CDR1 SEHNR, CDR2 FQNEAQ (reference sequence). The CDR3 is 16 amino acids. CDR3 region: CASSHPLAGGANEQFF. The CDR3 DNA reads TGTGCCAGCAGCCATCCCCTAGCGGGAGGGGCCAATGAGCAGTTCTTC.

The chain employs TRBV7-9 and TRBJ1-4, with D uncertain. Trimming stripped 3 bases from V and 4 bases from J, with 9 bases between. The CDR3 has 14 residues. Germline CDR1 and CDR2: SEHNR and FQNEAQ (reference sequence). The CDR3 nucleotides read TGTGCCAGCAGCTTCGACGGCCTTAATGAAAAACTGTTTTTT. It encodes CASSFDGLNEKLFF.

This clonotype was seen a few times. The chain has TRBV7-3 and TRBJ2-1; D may be TRBD2 (5 bases). The CDR3 is made up of 12 amino acids. In germline, CDR1 is SGHTA, CDR2 FQGTGA. V was clipped by 5 bases and J by 8 bases, with 10 bases between them. The CDR3 DNA sequence: TGTGCCAGCAGCGACGGAGGTGATGAGCAGTTCTTC. It translates to CASSDGGDEQFF.

This CDR3 reads CASSVKTTGRNTIYF. CDR3 bases: TGTGCCAGCAGCGTCAAGACGACAGGGAGAAACACCATATATTTT. This rearrangement joins TRBV3-1 to TRBJ1-3; TRBD1 agrees at 7 bases. The junction had 9 bases not matched to a gene; V was cut back by 5 bases and J by 5 bases. The germline V gene encodes CDR1 LGHDT and CDR2 YNNKEL (reference sequence). This CDR3 region has 15 residues.

In this sample, this clonotype turned up a few times. The gene calls are TRBV11-3 and TRBJ2-1, with D possibly being TRBD2 (5 bases). In germline, CDR1 is SGHNT, CDR2 YENEEA. This CDR3 comprises 16 residues. The V end was cut by 4 bases, the J end by 4 bases, with 17 bases between. CDR3 sequence reads: CASSSSLTWRYNEQFF. The CDR3 region has the DNA TGTGCCAGCAGCTCCTCCCTGACCTGGAGGTACAATGAGCAGTTCTTC.